These 8 T cell receptor beta chains originate from one sample sequenced in a study of T cell clonality in common variable immunodeficiency (dated by TCRdb to the mid-2010s). The method was the immunoSEQ multiplex PCR assay. Not all clones reach the TCRdb copy of this immuneACCESS table, which keeps in-frame sequences only. Checked studies attribute under half of the gap to unresolved V genes and leave the rest unexplained. The table puts 35,000 to 50,000 clones in this sample, none counted just once. The top ten clonotypes cover around 1.5% of the sample. The sequencing sample was made of peripheral blood mononuclear cells. These receptor sequences come from a person aged 18 to 75 in good health.

This clone was seen repeatedly, ten times or more. Sequencing ends 3 residues short of the CDR3 end; the germline J gene provides the rest. The gene calls are TRBV15 and TRBJ2-2, with a tentative D call TRBD2 (6 bases). Trimming shortened V by 4 bases and J by 3 bases, and 9 bases separated the two germline ends. The CDR3 covers 14 residues. Germline assignment: CDR1 LNHNV and CDR2 YYDKDF (reference sequence). The CDR3 is CATSTGLYTGELFF. CDR3 DNA, as far as it was read: TGTGCCACCAGCACGGGACTTTACACCGGGGAG.

This clone was picked up many times. The CDR3 goes on 3 residues after the read ends, and that part is filled in from the germline J gene. The rearrangement joins TRBV2 to TRBJ2-5; TRBD2 matches 7 bases. The V segment lost 2 bases and the J segment 4 bases; nucleotides outside the gene matches: 7. The CDR3 consists of 15 residues. In germline, CDR1 is SNHLY, CDR2 FYNNEI. CDR3 DNA (partial): TGTGCCAGCAGTGAATCGAGCGGGAAACGAGAGACC. Its protein is CASSESSGKRET. The complete CDR3 sequence is CASSESSGKRETQYF. Complete variable domain (other parts from reference TRBV2 and TRBJ2-5): EPEVTQTPSHQVTQMGQEVILRCVPISNHLYFYWYRQILGQKVEFLVSFYNNEISEKSEIFDDQFSVERPDGSNFTLKIRSTKLEDSAMYFCASSESSGKRETQYFGPGTRLLVL.

This clone was seen many times. The read is 3 residues too short to cover the CDR3 end, so that end is filled in from the germline J gene. V is TRBV7-3 and J is TRBJ2-2; 8 nucleotides match TRBD1. Trimming took 6 bases from V and 2 from J; bases not matched to a gene: 8. Germline V gene data show CDR1 as SGHTA and CDR2 as FQGTGA. This CDR3 has 16 residues. The CDR3 loop reads CASSSNRGENTGELFF. The DNA read from the CDR3 is TGTGCCAGCAGTTCAAACAGGGGGGAAAACACCGGGGAG.

This clone came up many times. Read sequence stops 3 residues before the CDR3 end, and the germline J gene provides the missing end. This chain links TRBV19 with TRBJ2-7; TRBD1 aligns across 8 bases. J was trimmed by 6 bases and V by 6 bases; bases with no gene match: 10. CDR1 is LNHDA and CDR2 is SQIVND in the germline V gene (reference sequence). This CDR3 contains 14 residues. The CDR3 protein is CASRGDRQAVEQYF. The DNA read from the CDR3 is TGTGCCAGTAGGGGGGACAGGCAGGCGGTCGAG.

In this sample, this clone turned up many times. The read comes to an end 3 residues before the CDR3 does, leaving the germline J gene to fill in the end. This chain joins TRBV6-2 or TRBV6-3 and TRBJ1-2; no reliable D call. This CDR3 has 14 amino acids. Germline V CDR1 and CDR2: MNHEY, SVGEGT. CDR3 DNA (partial): TGTGCCAGCAGGCGACTAGTCACAACCTACGAG. This encodes CASRRLVTTYE. The whole CDR3 is CASRRLVTTYEYTF.

This clone was counted ten times or more. The read falls 3 residues short of the CDR3 end, and the missing part is taken from the germline J gene. The chain has TRBV18 and TRBJ2-1, with 9 nucleotides matching TRBD1. The junction had 9 bases not matched to a gene; V was cut back by 3 bases and J by 9 bases. This CDR3 spans 15 amino acids. Germline CDR1 KGHSH, CDR2 LQKENI. This CDR3 reads CASSPLQGAVSEQFF. Partial CDR3 DNA: TGTGCCAGCTCACCGCTACAGGGGGCGGTGAGTGAG.

The table lists this clone with many counts. CDR3 region: CASSLMAATNEKLFF. CDR3 DNA (partial): TGTGCCAGCAGCTTAATGGCGGCAACTAATGAAAAA. The rearrangement joins TRBV7-8 to TRBJ1-4, with D unresolved. The sequence runs out 3 residues before the end of the CDR3; the remainder is reconstructed from the germline J gene. Germline values: CDR1 SGHVS, CDR2 FQNEAQ. The V end lost 2 bases, the J end lost 0 bases, and 7 bases lay between the germline ends. The CDR3 length is 15 residues.

This clone appeared many times. The sequenced fragment ends 3 residues before the CDR3 boundary, so the rest is inferred from the germline J gene. The V gene is TRBV5-1, the J gene TRBJ2-5, with 9 bases identical to TRBD1. The CDR3 covers 15 residues. Losses at the gene ends were 0 bases for V and 5 bases for J; bases not matched to a gene: 5. Germline assignment: CDR1 SGHRS and CDR2 YFSETQ. The CDR3 DNA, read in part, is TGCGCCAGCAGCTTGGCCCGACAGGGGGGCGAGACC. Translation: CASSLARQGGET. The CDR3 in its entirety is CASSLARQGGETQYF.